This TCR beta chain was retrieved from a study of blood T cell repertoires in COVID-19. About the study: T cells, B-cell-depleted T cells, or PBMCs provided the cDNA or gDNA that served as material.

The trim removed 1 base at V and 7 bases at J, leaving 6 bases unmatched. The CDR3 loop spans 14 amino acids. The germline V gene encodes CDR1 LGHDT and CDR2 YNNKEL (reference sequence). Assay used: immunoSEQ multiplex PCR; TCRdb lists only in-frame clones, some missing. The sample consists of over 70,000 clones, around 91% of them appearing once. Sequenced input: peripheral blood. This TCR came from a man younger than 35 with COVID-19, enrolled during active disease. The rearrangement links TRBV3-1 (or the pseudogene TRBV3-2) to TRBJ1-2; TRBD1 matches at 7 bases. The CDR3 DNA follows: TGTGCCAGCAGCCAAGGACAGGGTGGTGGTGGCTACACCTTC. This translates into CASSQGQGGGGYTF.